A few counts support the clone carrying this TCR beta chain. Its antigen is not identified. This specimen comes from a study of T-cell memory formation after mild COVID-19. Whole-study results and caveats: Clones contracting over day 15 to 85 were CD4/CD8 balanced, with later expanders leaning CD4+.

TCRdb called the 5' RACE reads again in MiXCR, with one record for every CDR3 protein. The sample yields a few hundred thousand distinct CDR3 sequences, about an eighth seen once. The CDR3 has 16 amino acids. The junction had 7 bases not matched to a gene; V was cut back by 1 base and J by 6 bases. Germline V gives CDR1 MNHEY, CDR2 SMNVEV (reference sequence). This clonotype originated in a man younger than 30 who had mild COVID-19 (a few samples of this study predate the infection). Cell type and time point are not known. Sequenced input: PBMCs or a T cell subset sorted from them (not recorded which). The chain combines TRBV27 with TRBJ2-2, with 8 bases identical to TRBD1. CDR3 nucleotide sequence: TGTGCCAGCAGTTTATTTGGCAGGGGGCAAGCCGGGGAGCTGTTTTTT. Amino acid sequence: CASSLFGRGQAGELFF.